This T cell receptor (beta chain) was captured in a study of post-analysis software for immune sequencing data. Study in general: Relapsing-remitting, secondary progressive and progressive-relapsing forms of multiple sclerosis all featured among disease courses.

The study, taken as a whole, reports: Those with multiple sclerosis, the patient group, showed significantly lower normalized Chao1 diversity than controls. Relative to controls, patients had several TRBV segments at higher frequency, with TRBV5-6, TRBV5-1 and TRBV20-1 among these.

Carried by the TCR beta cDNA libraries were unique molecular identifiers. Out of 1 to 10 million T cells, 450,000 to 600,000 cDNA molecules were generated. TCRdb reanalysed the PCR reads using MiXCR and keeps one entry per CDR3 protein. The sample contains roughly 800,000 distinct CDR3 sequences, roughly 27% of which appear only once. This clonotype has more than one count but fewer than ten. The antigen is undetermined. CDR1 and CDR2 from the germline V gene are DFQATT and SNEGSKA (reference sequence). The V and J ends lost 6 bases and 3 bases, in that order; junction bases with no gene match: 24. This CDR3 has 21 residues.

V gene TRBV20-1 combines with J gene TRBJ2-5, with TRBD2 matching 14 bases. The receptor was derived from a girl between 5 and 17 years old with multiple sclerosis. Sequencing was performed on blood. The CDR3 reads CSASSFGGLAGAVGTEETQYF. The CDR3 nucleotides are TGCAGTGCCTCTTCTTTTGGGGGACTAGCGGGAGCTGTTGGGACAGAAGAGACCCAGTACTTC.